This T cell receptor (beta chain) was captured in a study of shared clonotypes between healthy human individuals. The split of CD4+ cells yielded CD45RA+ naive and CD45RA-negative memory subsets. Germline V gives CDR1 MDHEN, CDR2 SYDVKM. The CDR3 extends over 14 amino acids. J gave up 1 base and V 7 bases, and 4 bases lay outside the gene matches. Each replicate PCR on the sorted subsets used 200 ng DNA (roughly 27,000 T cell genomes). Repertoires were generated with immunoSEQ multiplex PCR, while TCRdb's copy carries only in-frame clones and drops some. The data contain approximately 2.4 million clones, roughly 95% of them singletons. Study-level results: Compared with memory subsets, naive subsets generally had larger estimated richness.

Comment on this clone: What it binds is unknown.

This sequence originates from a man between 18 and 29 years old in good health. The sequenced material came from naive CD4+ T cells sorted from blood. As for subset: CD45RA+ positively selected. The V and J genes are TRBV28 and TRBJ2-3; 8 bases match TRBD2. The CDR3 spells CASTTGGGTDTQYF. The DNA for the CDR3 is TGTGCCAGCACAACGGGAGGGGGCACAGATACGCAGTATTTT.